Presented here are 29 T cell receptor beta chains from one specimen sequenced in a study of T cells after yellow fever vaccination. TCRdb re-analysed the 5' RACE reads in MiXCR, keeping a single row per CDR3 protein. The top ten hold 18% of the sample, which has about 400,000 distinct CDR3 sequences, around a tenth seen once. This material consisted of PBMCs, taken on the day of the first yellow fever vaccination. These receptors all come from a man between 18 and 29 years old who received the YFV17D yellow fever vaccine.

This clonotype came up many times. The CDR3 sequence: CASSSGWREETQYF. The CDR3 DNA reads as TGTGCCAGCAGCTCTGGCTGGAGGGAAGAGACCCAGTACTTC. J is TRBJ2-5 and V is TRBV5-4, with a possible D match to TRBD2 (6 bases). The germline V gene has CDR1 SGHNT and CDR2 YYREEE (reference sequence). The ends were cut back, 3 bases at V and 3 bases at J, with 12 bases in the middle. The CDR3 length is 14 residues.

The rearrangement links TRBV5-5 to TRBJ2-5; D call uncertain. Trimming stripped 2 bases from V and 3 bases from J, with 8 bases between. The CDR3 sequence is 13 residues long. Germline CDR1 reads SGHKS; CDR2 reads YYEKEE (reference sequence). CDR3 residues: CASSLATKETQYF. CDR3 bases: TGTGCCAGCAGCTTAGCAACCAAAGAGACCCAGTACTTC.

The chain combines TRBV11-2 with TRBJ1-2; TRBD1 matches 7 bases. With V trimmed by 5 bases and J by 6 bases, 12 bases remained unmatched. Per the germline V gene, CDR1 is SGHAT and CDR2 is FQNNGV. The CDR3 covers 15 residues. The CDR3 DNA follows: TGTGCCAGCAGCCCCCTAGACAGGGCGGGGGATGGCTACACCTTC. Translation gives CASSPLDRAGDGYTF. The full variable domain, completed using reference TRBV11-2 and TRBJ1-2, is EAGVAQSPRYKIIEKRQSVAFWCNPISGHATLYWYQQILGQGPKLLIQFQNNGVVDDSQLPKDRFSAERLKGVDSTLKIQPAKLEDSAVYLCASSPLDRAGDGYTFGSGTRLTVV.

The chain uses TRBV14 and TRBJ1-6; no clear D gene. V dropped 1 base and J dropped 16 bases, with 8 bases sitting between them. The CDR3 sequence is 11 residues long. Germline lookup yields CDR1 SGHDN and CDR2 FVKESK. CDR3 sequence reads: CASSQGPGLHF. CDR3 coding DNA: TGTGCCAGCAGCCAAGGCCCCGGACTCCACTTT.

The chain couples TRBV6-1 to TRBJ2-1, with 9 bases aligning to TRBD2. CDR1 is MNHNS and CDR2 is SASEGT in the germline V gene. The CDR3 runs to 15 residues. V lost 4 bases and J lost 9; bases outside the gene matches: 10. CDR3 region: CASSASAGGNGEQFF. CDR3 nucleotide sequence: TGTGCCAGCAGTGCCTCCGCGGGGGGGAACGGTGAGCAGTTCTTC.

The chain combines TRBV27 with TRBJ2-3; TRBD2 matches 7 bases. In germline, CDR1 is MNHEY, CDR2 SMNVEV (reference sequence). The trim removed 2 bases at V and 2 bases at J, leaving 4 bases unmatched. The CDR3 consists of 15 residues. CDR3 in DNA: TGTGCCAGCAGTTTACTGGGACTACTCACAGATACGCAGTATTTT. Its translation: CASSLLGLLTDTQYF.

There are a few counts of this clonotype. The chain links TRBV6-1 to TRBJ2-7; 7 bases fit TRBD1. This CDR3 contains 14 residues. J gave up 2 bases and V 6 bases, and 7 bases lay outside the gene matches. The germline V gene encodes CDR1 MNHNS and CDR2 SASEGT. CDR3 protein: CASSVGQAAYEQYV. The CDR3 DNA is TGTGCCAGCAGCGTTGGACAGGCCGCCTACGAGCAGTACGTC.

This clonotype has more than one count but fewer than ten. The chain joins TRBV5-6 to TRBJ2-7, with no clear D. Germline assignment: CDR1 SGHDT and CDR2 YYEEEE. V lost 0 bases to trimming and J lost 1 base, with 8 bases between them. This CDR3 contains 14 residues. The CDR3 sequence: CASSLALSSYEQYF. In nucleotides, the CDR3 is TGTGCCAGCAGCTTGGCGTTAAGTTCCTACGAGCAGTACTTC.

The chain uses TRBV6-5 and TRBJ2-5; D is uncertain. The germline CDR1 and CDR2 sequences are MNHEY and SVGAGI. V lost 2 bases and J lost 1, with 8 bases in between. The CDR3 covers 14 residues. Here the CDR3 reads CASSYPGSQETQYF. In nucleotides, the CDR3 is TGTGCCAGCAGTTACCCTGGGTCCCAAGAGACCCAGTACTTC.

The rearrangement links TRBV7-9 to TRBJ1-2, with D perhaps matching TRBD1 (5 bases). Trimming removed 5 bases from V and 4 bases from J, with 11 bases in between. CDR3 length: 13 amino acids. Germline V lookup: CDR1 SEHNR, CDR2 FQNEAQ (reference sequence). CDR3 region: CASSPRDSYGYTF. The CDR3 DNA follows: TGTGCCAGCAGCCCACGGGACTCCTATGGCTACACCTTC.

This clonotype was observed a few times. The rearrangement joins TRBV9 to TRBJ2-1, with D hard to call. Per germline, CDR1 SGDLS and CDR2 YYNGEE. The V end lost 0 bases, the J end lost 8 bases, and 18 bases lay between the germline ends. This CDR3 comprises 16 residues. CDR3 sequence: CASSVAPASLRDEQFF. In DNA, the CDR3 is TGTGCCAGCAGCGTAGCTCCCGCATCCCTTAGGGATGAGCAGTTCTTC.

The V call is TRBV29-1, the J call TRBJ1-3; D perhaps matches TRBD1 (5 bases). CDR3 length equals 13 residues. V lost 4 bases and J 6 bases, leaving 13 bases between the germline ends. Germline V gives CDR1 SQVTM, CDR2 ANQGSEA. As DNA, the CDR3 is TGCAGCGTTGCCGGGGGAGAGGAAAACACCATATATTTT. The encoded protein is CSVAGGEENTIYF.

V is TRBV4-1 and J is TRBJ1-1; 10 bases agree with TRBD1. J was trimmed by 10 bases and V by 0 bases; bases with no gene match: 8. Germline loops: CDR1 MGHRA, CDR2 YSYEKL. The CDR3 length is 15 residues. CDR3 in amino acids: CASSQDRGTGEGAFF. As DNA, the CDR3 is TGCGCCAGCAGCCAAGATCGTGGGACAGGGGAGGGAGCTTTCTTT.

This sequence joins TRBV6-2 or TRBV6-3 and TRBJ1-2; D is perhaps TRBD1 (5 bases). Germline-derived CDR1 and CDR2 are MNHEY and SVGEGT. There are 14 residues in the CDR3. The germline V and J ends were trimmed by 0 bases and 6 bases, with 11 bases remaining between them. CDR3 residues: CASSYSGRADGYTF. CDR3 nucleotide sequence: TGTGCCAGCAGTTACTCGGGCAGGGCGGATGGCTACACCTTC.

This clonotype has more than one count but fewer than ten. V and J are TRBV4-1 and TRBJ2-1, with 12 bases that match TRBD2. The CDR3 covers 19 residues. The germline CDR1 and CDR2 sequences are MGHRA and YSYEKL. Germline trimming cut 2 bases from V and 5 bases from J; bases unmatched to any gene: 13. The CDR3 is CASSQLPAASGGVHNEQFF. The CDR3 nucleotides are TGCGCCAGCAGCCAACTCCCGGCAGCTAGCGGGGGGGTGCACAATGAGCAGTTCTTC.

This clonotype was observed many times. This chain connects TRBV7-9 to TRBJ1-1; weak D call: TRBD1 (6 bases). CDR3 size: 13 residues. The V gene's germline CDR1 is SEHNR and CDR2 FQNEAQ (reference sequence). Trimming removed 4 bases at V and 3 bases at J, with 9 bases between. The CDR3 here is CASSYTGYTEAFF. The CDR3 coding sequence is TGTGCCAGCAGCTACACAGGGTACACTGAAGCTTTCTTT. The entire variable domain, with the rest obtained from reference TRBV7-9 and TRBJ1-1, is as follows: DTGVSQNPRHKITKRGQNVTFRCDPISEHNRLYWYRQTLGQGPEFLTYFQNEAQLEKSRLLSDRFSAERPKGSFSTLEIQRTEQGDSAMYLCASSYTGYTEAFFGQGTRLTVV.

This clonotype came up a few times. The genes are TRBV20-1 and TRBJ2-3; no reliable D call. There are 12 residues in the CDR3. Germline loops: CDR1 DFQATT, CDR2 SNEGSKA (reference sequence). Trimming cost V 5 bases and J 3 bases, with 9 bases left between them. CDR3 sequence (DNA): TGCAGTGCTGGCCCCTCAACAGATACGCAGTATTTT. Its translation is CSAGPSTDTQYF.

A remark on this clonotype: One end of the junction fails to match germline, which may point to a read error. The rearrangement links TRBV7-7 to TRBJ2-1; possibly TRBD1 or TRBD2 for D (5 bases each). Germline V gene sequence: CDR1 SSHAT, CDR2 FNYEAQ (reference sequence). The CDR3 contains 16 residues. The CDR3 is CASSLERGSPYNEQFF. DNA of the CDR3: TGTGCTAGCAGCTTAGAGAGGGGCAGCCCCTACAATGAGCAGTTCTTC.

Only a few counts were recorded for this clonotype. This chain uses TRBV18 with TRBJ2-3; D might be TRBD2 (6 bases). The CDR3 spans 16 residues. V gave up 4 bases and J gave up 3 bases, with 17 bases separating them. The germline V gene has CDR1 KGHSH and CDR2 LQKENI. The CDR3: CASSLYEPGLTDTQYF. The CDR3, as DNA: TGTGCCAGCTCACTGTACGAACCGGGACTTACAGATACGCAGTATTTT.

The J gene is TRBJ2-5, the V gene TRBV12-3 or TRBV12-4; the D gene is possibly TRBD1 (5 bases). Trimming cost V 7 bases and J 3 bases, with 12 bases left between them. The CDR3 totals 13 residues. CDR3 residues: CASTSGSEETQYF. CDR3 nucleotides: TGTGCCAGCACCTCAGGGTCGGAAGAGACCCAGTACTTC.

The chain has TRBV24-1 and TRBJ2-1; 12 bases align to TRBD1. The germline gives CDR1 KGHDR, CDR2 SFDVKD. The trim removed 4 bases at V and 7 bases at J, leaving 7 bases unmatched. CDR3 size: 16 residues. CDR3 sequence (DNA): TGTGCCACCAGTGACAAGGGACAGGGGGCGATGAATGAGCAGTTCTTC. It translates to CATSDKGQGAMNEQFF.

This clonotype has a handful of counts. The CDR3 sequence: CASGLGAGANTEAFF. DNA for the CDR3: TGTGCTAGTGGTTTGGGGGCTGGGGCGAACACTGAAGCTTTCTTT. This sequence joins TRBV12-5 and TRBJ1-1; a weak D match, TRBD1 (5 bases). From germline, CDR1 is LGHNT and CDR2 FRNRAP. This CDR3 has 15 amino acids. Trimming pared 1 base from V and 1 base from J, leaving 10 bases between. The full variable domain, completed using reference TRBV12-5 and TRBJ1-1, is DARVTQTPRHKVTEMGQEVTMRCQPILGHNTVFWYRQTMMQGLELLAYFRNRAPLDDSGMPKDRFSAEMPDATLATLKIQPSEPRDSAVYFCASGLGAGANTEAFFGQGTRLTVV.

This clonotype has only a few counts. Germline and junction disagree at one end, which may indicate a read error. In DNA form, the CDR3 reads TGCAGTGCTAGTATCGGCCAGGCGCGTTATGGCCACACCTTC. This gives the protein CSASIGQARYGHTF. The V and J genes are TRBV20-1 and TRBJ1-2; D remains unclear. Germline V gene data show CDR1 as DFQATT and CDR2 as SNEGSKA (reference sequence). This CDR3 comprises 14 residues.

The chain has TRBV18 and TRBJ1-2; TRBD1 agrees at 9 bases. The germline V gene encodes CDR1 KGHSH and CDR2 LQKENI. The CDR3 spans 14 residues. The J segment lost 6 bases and the V segment lost 3 bases, leaving 5 bases of the junction unmatched. The CDR3, as DNA: TGTGCCAGCTCACCTCAACAGGGGGCAAATGGCTACACCTTC. This codes for CASSPQQGANGYTF.

This clonotype was picked up a small number of times. V usage is TRBV2 and J usage is TRBJ2-4, with unresolved D. Looked up from germline, CDR1 is SNHLY and CDR2 is FYNNEI. V lost 7 bases, J lost 0 bases, and 13 bases lay in between. CDR3 length: 15 amino acids. The CDR3, as DNA: TGTGCCAGCATCAACCGGGCCCCAGCCAAAAACATTCAGTACTTC. Protein: CASINRAPAKNIQYF.

This clonotype came up many times. V gene TRBV2 combines with J gene TRBJ1-6; 8 nucleotides match TRBD1. Germline values: CDR1 SNHLY, CDR2 FYNNEI. J gave up 10 bases and V 6 bases, and 2 bases lay outside the gene matches. This CDR3 has 12 amino acids. CDR3 sequence: CASRGTGSPLHF. CDR3 sequence (DNA): TGTGCCAGCAGAGGGACAGGATCACCCCTCCACTTT.

This clonotype was counted a few times. The chain combines TRBV4-1 with TRBJ2-5; D may be TRBD1 (6 bases). The V and J ends lost 3 bases and 5 bases respectively, with 19 bases between them. The CDR3 contains 16 residues. Per the germline V gene, CDR1 is MGHRA and CDR2 is YSYEKL. The CDR3 reads CASSQPSVDSVETQYF. DNA for the CDR3: TGCGCCAGCAGCCAGCCCTCTGTGGACAGTGTGGAGACCCAGTACTTC.

This chain links TRBV4-1 with TRBJ2-2; D is ambiguous. Germline CDR1 is MGHRA and CDR2 is YSYEKL. V was pared by 4 bases and J by 5 bases, with 17 bases between. The CDR3 covers 16 residues. CDR3 nucleotide sequence: TGCGCCAGCAGCCGCTGGGTGGGGATTGCTACCGGGGAGCTGTTTTTT. Amino acids: CASSRWVGIATGELFF.

This clonotype has more than one count but fewer than ten. The chain combines TRBV25-1 with TRBJ2-7, with D uncertain. Looked up from germline, CDR1 is MGHDK and CDR2 is SYGVNS. CDR3 length: 13 amino acids. The germline V and J ends were trimmed by 3 bases and 3 bases, with 9 bases remaining between them. This chain's CDR3 is CASSDVVGYEQYF. The CDR3 DNA reads as TGTGCCAGCAGTGATGTAGTCGGCTACGAGCAGTACTTC.